The clone carrying this T cell receptor beta chain was seen just once. Its antigen is not known. These data are taken from a study of T cells in tuberculosis. Looking at the study overall: PBMC were archived before or within 7 days of starting treatment. Broader study findings: Using the GMM-specific repertoire gave about 87% accuracy versus approximately 70% with motifs. The TCR-beta difference was not significant; alpha differences partly reflected length. GMM-specific TCRs were nearer to active tuberculosis alpha repertoires, suggesting expansion.

Method: immunoSEQ multiplex PCR; TCRdb's copy keeps in-frame clones and lacks some. Of 20,000 to 25,000 clones in the sample, roughly 84% were seen once. Described time point: new active TB diagnosis, blood taken before or within 7 days of starting treatment. This CDR3 is built from 14 residues. Germline loops: CDR1 SGHRS, CDR2 YFSETQ. Trimming shortened V by 4 bases and J by 3 bases, and 11 bases separated the two germline ends. The chain is built from TRBV5-1 and TRBJ2-1; maybe TRBD2 (6 bases). Sequencing was performed on PBMCs, taken at tuberculosis diagnosis. The receptor's source is an adult with tuberculosis. The CDR3 nucleotides read TGCGCCAGCAGCCCCGGACTAAACTACAATGAGCAGTTCTTC. Its protein is CASSPGLNYNEQFF.